The source of this T cell receptor beta chain is a study of CXCR3-negative and CXCR3-positive naive CD8 T cells. Study observations and caveats: Naive subsets had comparable surface CD5; TCR strength was inferred from TRB CDR3 properties. Whereas memory cells differed, naive CXCR3-negative and CXCR3-positive cells shared similar TRBV-TRBJ usage. Against CXCR3-negative naive cells, CXCR3-positive naive cells showed more hydrophobic TRB CDR3s.

Germline lookup yields CDR1 LGHDT and CDR2 YNNKEL (reference sequence). The CDR3 is 14 residues long. Turning to this clonotype: Its antigen is currently unknown.

In preparing the TRB cDNA libraries, 5' RACE with UMI labels was used. TCRdb re-called the 5' RACE reads; every CDR3 protein appears as one record, without DNA. The sample holds more than 100,000 distinct CDR3 sequences. The rearrangement joins TRBV3-1 to TRBJ2-5; the D gene TCRdb calls, TRBD2, cannot be checked with no DNA. Sample: naive CXCR3+ CD8+ T cells from blood. Subset indicated: CD45RO-CCR7+CD27+CD95- naive CD8+ T cells expressing CXCR3 (TNR3+). The TCR originated in a human donor in good health. Some clones in this sample may be carry-over from other donors' samples. CDR3: CASNLRLEGETQYF.